The 26 T cell receptor beta chains below come from one sample, sequenced in a study of blood T cells in healthy people across ages. A second PCR of roughly 7 to 11 cycles used a sample-barcoded 5' primer and a J-beta primer mix. TCRdb re-called the 5' RACE reads with MiXCR, one entry per CDR3 protein. The sample holds some 780,000 distinct CDR3 sequences, more than 50% seen once. Sequencing was performed on blood. The receptors derive from a man aged 40-55 years in good health.

The J gene is TRBJ2-4, the V gene TRBV28; D is undetermined. CDR1 and CDR2 from the germline V gene are MDHEN and SYDVKM. Deletions cut 8 bases from V and 9 bases from J, with 20 bases between. This CDR3 is built from 14 residues. CDR3 DNA sequence: TGTGCCAGCCGGGTACACGGAGCCCTGGGCATTCAGTACTTC. Amino acid sequence: CASRVHGALGIQYF.

This clonotype turned up a few times. The chain employs TRBV15 and TRBJ2-3; D is perhaps TRBD1 (5 bases). The ends were cut back, 6 bases at V and 2 bases at J, with 12 bases in the middle. Germline lookup yields CDR1 LNHNV and CDR2 YYDKDF (reference sequence). The CDR3 consists of 14 residues. The CDR3 bases are TGTGCCACCAGTACAGGACACTCCACAGATACGCAGTATTTT. Its protein product is CATSTGHSTDTQYF.

This clonotype was seen a handful of times. The chain links TRBV4-3 to TRBJ2-3, with D tentatively TRBD1 or TRBD2 (5 bases each). The CDR3 has 16 residues. V lost 4 bases to trimming and J lost 1 base, with 15 bases between them. Germline V gene sequence: CDR1 LGHNA, CDR2 YSLEER. The CDR3 DNA sequence: TGCGCCAGCAGCCGGGGGATGGCACCTCGCACAGATACGCAGTATTTT. Its protein is CASSRGMAPRTDTQYF.

V usage is TRBV20-1 and J usage is TRBJ2-4; TRBD2 agrees at 8 bases. Losses at the gene ends were 5 bases for V and 2 bases for J; bases not matched to a gene: 5. Germline V gene data show CDR1 as DFQATT and CDR2 as SNEGSKA (reference sequence). This CDR3 has 14 residues. CDR3: CSAPGGPPKNIQYF. The CDR3 DNA sequence: TGCAGTGCTCCGGGAGGGCCTCCCAAAAACATTCAGTACTTC.

With regard to this clonotype: Its ends do not fully match the called genes, so a read error is possible. This chain links TRBV30 with TRBJ2-3; the D gene is possibly TRBD2 (5 bases). This CDR3 is 15 amino acids long. Germline-derived CDR1 and CDR2 are GTSNPN and SVGIG (reference sequence). CDR3: CAWSVTRRVAETQYF. The CDR3 DNA follows: TGTGCCTGGAGTGTAACTCGGCGGGTGGCAGAGACGCAGTATTTT.

The CDR3 sequence is CASSDSGLEGPNEQFF. The CDR3, as DNA: TGTGCCAGCAGTGACTCAGGGCTAGAAGGGCCCAATGAGCAGTTCTTC. The chain has TRBV6-4 and TRBJ2-1, with no clear D. The CDR3 is 16 amino acids. Germline V lookup: CDR1 MRHNA, CDR2 SNTAGT. V dropped 0 bases and J dropped 6 bases, with 15 bases sitting between them.

The chain is built from TRBV9 and TRBJ2-6; TRBD1 might be the D (6 bases). The V gene lost 3 bases and the J gene lost 0 bases, with 13 bases spanning the gap. The germline V gene encodes CDR1 SGDLS and CDR2 YYNGEE. CDR3 size: 17 residues. The CDR3 protein is CASSGRTVSSGANVLTF. The CDR3 DNA is TGTGCCAGCAGCGGCCGGACAGTCAGCTCTGGGGCCAACGTCCTGACTTTC.

This chain joins TRBV6-6 and TRBJ2-7, with D unclear. The end of the DNA is better explained by TRBJ2-5, so the J call may be wrong. CDR3 length: 11 residues. Germline CDR1 MNHNY, CDR2 SVGAGI (reference sequence). The CDR3: CATSDPETQYF. CDR3 nucleotides: TGTGCCACTTCCGATCCGGAGACCCAGTACTTC.

This clonotype has just one count. J is TRBJ1-6 and V is TRBV4-1; D remains unclear. Trimming stripped 6 bases from V and 5 bases from J, with 17 bases between. The CDR3 runs to 16 residues. Germline V gene data show CDR1 as MGHRA and CDR2 as YSYEKL. The CDR3 bases are TGCGCCAGCAGGTTTAGTGAGGCGGTTCATAATTCACCCCTCCACTTT. Encoded protein: CASRFSEAVHNSPLHF.

The chain recombines TRBV29-1 with TRBJ2-4; 11 bases are a match to TRBD1. V was pared by 0 bases and J by 6 bases, with 4 bases of the junction left unmatched. CDR1 and CDR2 (germline): SQVTM, ANQGSEA. The CDR3 length is 15 residues. For the CDR3, the DNA is TGCAGCGTTGAAGATTGGACAGGGGGCGGAAACATTCAGTACTTC. This gives the protein CSVEDWTGGGNIQYF. The variable domain in full, with the rest retrieved from reference TRBV29-1 and TRBJ2-4, is SAVISQKPSRDICQRGTSLTIQCQVDSQVTMMFWYRQQPGQSLTLIATANQGSEATYESGFVIDKFPISRPNLTFSTLTVSNMSPEDSSIYLCSVEDWTGGGNIQYFGAGTRLSVL.

The rearrangement links TRBV5-1 to TRBJ2-3, with TRBD2 matching over 13 bases. The junction had 7 bases not matched to a gene; V was cut back by 6 bases and J by 6 bases. The germline V gene has CDR1 SGHRS and CDR2 YFSETQ. The CDR3 is 15 amino acids. As DNA, the CDR3 is TGCGCCAGCAAGAGGACTAGCGGGGGAGCGGATACGCAGTATTTT. Its translation: CASKRTSGGADTQYF.

The chain combines TRBV29-1 with TRBJ2-3; 7 bases map to TRBD2. V lost 3 bases, J lost 6 bases, and 6 bases stayed unmatched. Germline CDR1 and CDR2: SQVTM and ANQGSEA. The CDR3 is 13 amino acids. The CDR3 DNA reads as TGCAGCGTTGAGGGGGGAGGGTTTGATACGCAGTATTTT. Residues: CSVEGGGFDTQYF.

The chain employs TRBV7-3 and TRBJ2-3; 8 bases match TRBD2. V lost 4 bases to trimming and J lost 0 bases; unmatched junction nucleotides: 6. Germline V CDR1 and CDR2: SGHTA, FQGTGA. CDR3 length equals 16 residues. The CDR3 DNA reads TGTGCCAGCAGCTCGCAGACTAGCGTAAGCACAGATACGCAGTATTTT. It is translated as CASSSQTSVSTDTQYF.

This clonotype was recorded a few times. The chain has TRBV10-3 and TRBJ2-6, with 12 bases aligning to TRBD1. The length of the CDR3 is 17 residues. In germline, CDR1 is ENHRY, CDR2 SYGVKD. The V segment lost 6 bases and the J segment 4 bases; nucleotides outside the gene matches: 7. The CDR3 protein is CAISEGQGAPGANVLTF. CDR3 DNA: TGTGCCATCAGCGAGGGACAGGGGGCGCCGGGGGCCAACGTCCTGACTTTC.

The rearrangement uses TRBV28 and TRBJ2-4; D gene uncertain. Gene TRBJ2-7 matches the end of the DNA better, so the J call may be wrong. The germline CDR1 and CDR2 sequences are MDHEN and SYDVKM. The CDR3 runs 13 residues. In DNA, the CDR3 is TGTGCCAGCAGTTTAAACGGGCCCTCCGAGCAGTACTTC. Translation gives CASSLNGPSEQYF.

The chain combines TRBV28 with TRBJ2-5; tentative D call: TRBD1 (6 bases). This CDR3 has 15 amino acids. The germline CDR1 and CDR2 sequences are MDHEN and SYDVKM. Trimming left V 4 bases short and J 7 bases short, with 19 bases between. The DNA for the CDR3 is TGTGCCAGCAGTTCCCTCAGGGGACGCGAGGGGACCCAGTACTTC. Protein: CASSSLRGREGTQYF.

This clonotype came up a few times. J is TRBJ2-7 and V is TRBV6-5, with 7 bases matching TRBD1. The germline V gene encodes CDR1 MNHEY and CDR2 SVGAGI. J gave up 3 bases and V 6 bases, and 11 bases lay outside the gene matches. The CDR3 covers 15 residues. The CDR3 loop reads CASRNRWDSLYEQYF. In DNA form, the CDR3 reads TGTGCCAGCAGAAACCGCTGGGACAGCCTCTACGAGCAGTACTTC.

V and J are TRBV20-1 and TRBJ2-7; D is perhaps TRBD1 or TRBD2 (5 bases each). V was cut by 3 bases and J by 3 bases, with 12 bases left in between. CDR3 length: 13 amino acids. Per germline, CDR1 DFQATT and CDR2 SNEGSKA (reference sequence). CDR3 sequence (DNA): TGCAGTGCTAGGTGGGGGAGCAACTACGAGCAGTACTTC. Protein sequence: CSARWGSNYEQYF.

The DNA for the CDR3 is TGTGCCAGCAGTGTAAGCGTTAACTATGGCTACACCTTC. Translation gives CASSVSVNYGYTF. The chain employs TRBV12-3 or TRBV12-4 and TRBJ1-2; D uncertain. V lost 5 bases and J lost 1, with 8 bases in between. The CDR3 has 13 residues.

This rearrangement joins TRBV12-3 or TRBV12-4 to TRBJ2-7; D is undetermined. The ends were cut back, 3 bases at V and 3 bases at J, with 12 bases in the middle. CDR3 length: 14 amino acids. CDR3 sequence (DNA): TGTGCCAGCAGTTTGGCCAACAGTGTCTACGAGCAGTACTTC. Translation: CASSLANSVYEQYF.

This chain joins TRBV5-1 and TRBJ2-5; tentatively, D is TRBD2 (5 bases). The CDR3 has 18 amino acids. The V end lost 3 bases, the J end lost 5 bases, and 26 bases lay between the germline ends. Germline V gene data show CDR1 as SGHRS and CDR2 as YFSETQ. In DNA, the CDR3 is TGCGCCAGCAGCTCGCTCGTTTCATCCGGGGTATGGAAGGAGACCCAGTACTTC. Translation gives CASSSLVSSGVWKETQYF.

This chain uses TRBV3-1 with TRBJ1-1; no clear D gene. V lost 1 base and J 1 base, leaving 13 bases between the germline ends. This CDR3 is built from 16 residues. Germline V CDR1 and CDR2: LGHDT, YNNKEL (reference sequence). Here the CDR3 DNA reads TGTGCCAGCAGCCAAGGGGTATTGTGGGGGAACACTGAAGCTTTCTTT. Amino acid sequence: CASSQGVLWGNTEAFF.

The rearrangement joins TRBV4-1 to TRBJ2-3, with 8 bases identical to TRBD1. The CDR3 length is 15 residues. Germline assignment: CDR1 MGHRA and CDR2 YSYEKL. The V gene end was trimmed by 7 bases and the J gene end by 4 bases; junction bases not matched to a gene: 10. Here the CDR3 reads CASTLGQVVPDTQYF. The CDR3 DNA is TGCGCCAGCACACTGGGACAGGTGGTGCCAGATACGCAGTATTTT.

The chain joins TRBV12-3 or TRBV12-4 to TRBJ2-1, with D perhaps matching TRBD1 (5 bases). V was clipped by 11 bases and J by 1 base, with 12 bases between them. CDR3 length: 13 residues. The CDR3 is CAGQSSSYNEQFF. CDR3 bases: TGTGCCGGACAATCCAGTTCCTACAATGAGCAGTTCTTC.

This rearrangement joins TRBV27 to TRBJ2-2; no reliable D call. CDR3 length: 14 residues. The V gene's germline CDR1 is MNHEY and CDR2 SMNVEV (reference sequence). Trimming cost V 7 bases and J 6 bases, with 15 bases left between them. CDR3 nucleotides: TGTGCCAGCAACCTCATTTTAGGGTCCGGGGAGCTGTTTTTT. Its protein is CASNLILGSGELFF.

The rearrangement uses TRBV15 and TRBJ2-7; 14 bases are a match to TRBD2. After removal of 0 bases from V and 1 base from J, the junction contained 8 bases not matched to a gene. The germline V gene encodes CDR1 LNHNV and CDR2 YYDKDF (reference sequence). This CDR3 is built from 19 residues. The CDR3, as DNA: TGTGCCACCAGCAGAGATAGGGTGGGACTAGCGGGAGCATCCTACGAGCAGTACTTC. The encoded protein is CATSRDRVGLAGASYEQYF.